A selection of T cell receptor beta chains follows, all from one sample in a study of early T cells in non-severe SARS-CoV-2 infection. One entry per CDR3 protein results from TCRdb running MiXCR on the 5' RACE reads. Seen here are some 80,000 distinct CDR3 sequences, about 10% observed once, and the top ten hold around 8%. The specimen comprised whole blood, sampled at baseline. The receptors were sampled from an adult who was a healthcare worker with PCR-confirmed SARS-CoV-2 infection or an uninfected control (not recorded which). The CDR3 runs from the conserved cysteine through the conserved F or W. D genes are given only for firm matches. Clone size is stated in some rows and not others, as once, few, many or a class when expanded.

d_call,v_call,j_call,clone_size,cdr3_aa,cdr3_nt
NA,TRBV6-1,TRBJ2-7,few,CASSEGGGTYEKQYF,TGTGCCAGCAGTGAAGGAGGGGGGACCTACGAAAAGCAGTACTTC
NA,TRBV29-1,TRBJ1-2,many,CSVLRRENGYTF,TGCAGCGTCTTAAGGAGGGAGAATGGCTACACCTTC
NA,TRBV7-9,TRBJ2-3,NA,CASSLAPRGSTDTQYF,TGTGCCAGCAGCTTAGCACCACGGGGCAGCACAGATACGCAGTATTTT
NA,TRBV20-1,TRBJ2-3,NA,CSARDPSKITDTQYF,TGCAGTGCTAGGGACCCTAGTAAGATCACAGATACGCAGTATTTT
TRBD1,TRBV19,TRBJ1-4,NA,CASTNRGSDEKLFF,TGTGCCAGTACCAACAGGGGTTCTGATGAAAAACTGTTTTTT
NA,TRBV12-3/TRBV12-4,TRBJ2-4,many,CASGPGGIQYF,TGTGCCAGCGGCCCTGGAGGCATTCAGTACTTC
NA,TRBV28,TRBJ1-5,many,CASSELSNQPQHF,TGTGCCAGCAGCGAATTGAGCAATCAGCCCCAGCATTTT
NA,TRBV6-2/TRBV6-3,TRBJ2-7,few,CASTNLYEQYF,TGTGCCAGCACTAACCTCTACGAGCAGTACTTC
TRBD1,TRBV4-1,TRBJ1-4,few,CASSQFGTGFEKLFF,TGCGCCAGCAGCCAATTTGGGACAGGGTTTGAAAAACTGTTTTTT
TRBD2,TRBV7-9,TRBJ2-1,few,CASRTSANNEQFF,TGTGCCAGCCGGACTAGCGCGAACAATGAGCAGTTCTTC
NA,TRBV7-3,TRBJ1-2,NA,CASSLAGIYTF,TGTGCCAGCAGCTTAGCAGGAATCTACACCTTC
TRBD1,TRBV27,TRBJ2-3,NA,CASGGTGLTDTQYF,TGTGCCAGCGGGGGGACAGGGTTAACAGATACGCAGTATTTT
NA,TRBV6-6,TRBJ2-2,many,CASSYDSPTGELFF,TGTGCCAGCAGTTACGATTCTCCCACCGGGGAGCTGTTTTTT
TRBD2,TRBV12-3/TRBV12-4,TRBJ2-2,NA,CASSLAGRNTGELFF,TGTGCCAGCAGCCTAGCGGGGAGGAACACCGGGGAGCTGTTTTTT
NA,TRBV18,TRBJ2-3,many,CASSPPGWTSDTQYF,TGTGCCAGCTCACCACCTGGTTGGACTTCGGATACGCAGTATTTT
NA,TRBV6-2/TRBV6-3,TRBJ2-1,NA,CASSYSKTPSYNEQFF,TGTGCCAGCAGTTACTCGAAGACTCCCTCTTACAATGAGCAGTTCTTC
TRBD1,TRBV20-1,TRBJ2-1,few,CSAQGQGRDNEQFF,TGCAGTGCCCAGGGACAGGGAAGGGACAATGAGCAGTTCTTC
NA,TRBV6-4,TRBJ2-3,many,CASSENGLAADTQYF,TGTGCCAGCAGTGAAAACGGGTTGGCTGCCGATACGCAGTATTTT
NA,TRBV28,TRBJ2-2,few,CASSLYRDAKNTGELFF,TGTGCCAGCAGTTTATACCGCGACGCCAAGAACACCGGGGAGCTGTTTTTT
TRBD1,TRBV28,TRBJ2-2,many,CASSLGTGTTGELFF,TGTGCCAGCAGTTTAGGGACAGGGACCACCGGGGAGCTGTTTTTT
TRBD1,TRBV9,TRBJ2-5,many,CASSSRDRRETQYF,TGTGCCAGCAGCAGCCGGGACAGGCGAGAGACCCAGTACTTC
TRBD2,TRBV20-1,TRBJ2-3,NA,CSARTSGRISTDTQYF,TGCAGTGCTAGGACTAGCGGGAGGATAAGCACAGATACGCAGTATTTT
NA,TRBV5-1,TRBJ2-5,NA,CASSSPGEQETQYF,TGCGCCAGCAGCAGCCCGGGAGAACAAGAGACCCAGTACTTC
NA,TRBV2,TRBJ1-6,few,CASRARGFGSPLHF,TGTGCCAGCAGAGCCAGGGGTTTTGGTTCACCCCTCCACTTT
TRBD2,TRBV10-2,TRBJ2-7,NA,CASTRVPGLASYEQYF,TGCGCCAGCACCCGGGTCCCGGGACTAGCCTCCTACGAGCAGTACTTC
TRBD1,TRBV5-1,TRBJ2-5,many,CASSLENRGQETQYF,TGCGCCAGCAGCTTGGAGAACAGGGGCCAAGAGACCCAGTACTTC
TRBD1,TRBV4-2,TRBJ1-2,NA,CASSQTQQGDYGYTF,TGTGCCAGCAGCCAAACACAACAGGGGGACTATGGCTACACCTTC
NA,TRBV5-1,TRBJ2-7,NA,CASSWDSTYEQYF,TGCGCCAGCAGCTGGGACTCCACCTACGAGCAGTACTTC
NA,TRBV6-6,TRBJ2-3,few,CASSYSKILAGPFGDTQYF,TGTGCCAGCAGTTACTCGAAAATACTGGCTGGCCCTTTTGGGGATACGCAGTATTTT
NA,TRBV7-2,TRBJ1-4,many,CASSRHVNEKLFF,TGTGCCAGCAGCCGACACGTAAATGAAAAACTGTTTTTT
NA,TRBV4-1,TRBJ2-7,NA,CASSQEEGLGYEQYF,TGCGCCAGCAGCCAAGAAGAGGGGTTGGGATACGAGCAGTACTTC
NA,TRBV11-1,TRBJ2-7,NA,CASSPAWGRRTPSSSYEQYF,TGTGCCAGCAGCCCAGCTTGGGGACGGAGGACTCCATCATCCTCCTACGAGCAGTACTTC
TRBD2,TRBV15,TRBJ2-1,NA,CATSSAPGLAYDNEQFF,TGTGCCACCAGCAGCGCTCCCGGACTAGCGTACGACAATGAGCAGTTCTTC
NA,TRBV6-4,TRBJ2-3,NA,CASSDSSFGSDTQYF,TGTGCCAGCAGTGACTCGAGCTTTGGATCAGATACGCAGTATTTT
NA,TRBV11-2,TRBJ2-5,NA,CASSLFGGETQYF,TGTGCCAGCAGCTTATTTGGCGGAGAGACCCAGTACTTC
NA,TRBV2,TRBJ1-4,NA,CASSELGGTNEKLFF,TGTGCCAGCAGTGAATTAGGAGGTACTAATGAAAAACTGTTTTTT
TRBD1,TRBV10-1,TRBJ2-5,many,CASSPGQVRETQYF,TGCGCCAGCAGTCCGGGACAGGTTCGGGAGACCCAGTACTTC
NA,TRBV7-9,TRBJ1-1,NA,CASSSGDPKAFF,TGTGCCAGCAGCTCCGGGGACCCAAAGGCTTTCTTT
TRBD2,TRBV9,TRBJ2-1,few,CASSPTSGNNEQFF,TGTGCCAGCAGCCCGACTAGCGGTAACAATGAGCAGTTCTTC
NA,TRBV25-1,TRBJ2-5,NA,CASSEGVVKETQYF,TGTGCCAGCAGTGAAGGCGTTGTGAAAGAGACCCAGTACTTC
TRBD2,TRBV27,TRBJ2-1,many,CASSSLASGSVVFF,TGTGCCAGCAGTTCCCTGGCTAGCGGGAGTGTAGTGTTCTTC
TRBD2,TRBV15,TRBJ2-1,NA,CATSRDSVAGVEQFF,TGTGCCACCAGCAGAGATTCCGTCGCGGGAGTTGAGCAGTTCTTC
NA,TRBV20-1,TRBJ2-3,NA,CSGARPVRVGTQYF,TGCAGTGGAGCCCGGCCGGTCCGCGTGGGTACGCAGTATTTT
NA,TRBV6-2/TRBV6-3,TRBJ1-5,NA,CASSRQSNQPQHF,TGTGCCAGCAGTCGACAGAGCAATCAGCCCCAGCATTTT
NA,TRBV7-9,TRBJ2-2,NA,CASSLARDTGELFF,TGTGCCAGCAGCTTAGCGCGGGACACCGGGGAGCTGTTTTTT
NA,TRBV28,TRBJ2-3,few,CASSPPDADTDTQYF,TGTGCCAGCAGCCCTCCGGATGCAGACACAGATACGCAGTATTTT
NA,TRBV7-8,TRBJ2-1,few,CASSHVTSFLYNEQFF,TGTGCCAGCAGCCACGTCACTAGCTTCCTTTACAATGAGCAGTTCTTC
NA,TRBV6-5,TRBJ2-2,NA,CASSAHSGSNTGELFF,TGTGCCAGCAGTGCCCATAGCGGATCGAACACCGGGGAGCTGTTTTTT
NA,TRBV19,TRBJ2-1,few,CAIRGAPNEQFF,TGTGCCATAAGGGGAGCTCCCAATGAGCAGTTCTTC
NA,TRBV7-9,TRBJ2-7,many,CASNRGEDEQYF,TGTGCCAGCAACCGCGGGGAAGACGAGCAGTACTTC
NA,TRBV5-1,TRBJ2-1,NA,CASSLDSVYEQFF,TGCGCCAGCAGCTTGGATTCTGTTTATGAGCAGTTCTTC
TRBD2,TRBV5-1,TRBJ2-2,few,CASSLATSANTGELFF,TGCGCCAGCAGCTTGGCTACTAGCGCGAACACCGGGGAGCTGTTTTTT
TRBD2,TRBV18,TRBJ2-7,few,CASSPGTSGRVEQYF,TGTGCCAGCTCACCCGGGACTAGCGGGAGGGTTGAGCAGTACTTC
NA,TRBV28,TRBJ2-1,NA,CASTPYAVGEQFF,TGTGCCAGCACCCCATACGCCGTGGGTGAGCAGTTCTTC
NA,TRBV10-2,TRBJ2-1,NA,CASKSYPAHSYNEQFF,TGCGCCAGCAAGTCGTATCCAGCCCACTCCTACAATGAGCAGTTCTTC
NA,TRBV29-1,TRBJ1-1,few,CSETQAIEAFF,TGCAGCGAAACGCAGGCGATTGAAGCTTTCTTT
NA,TRBV3-1,TRBJ2-3,NA,CASSSRGATDTQYF,TGTGCCAGCAGCTCCAGGGGGGCGACGGATACGCAGTATTTT